The TCR beta chain under discussion was sequenced for a study of cytomegalovirus exposure and HLA in healthy donors. The donors, nominally healthy at sampling, likely had unrecorded immune exposures. Germline V gene data show CDR1 as MNHNY and CDR2 as SVGAGI (reference sequence). The J segment lost 4 bases and the V segment lost 5 bases, leaving 11 bases of the junction unmatched. The CDR3 spans 16 residues. It was with 60 Vbeta and 13 Jbeta primers that the PCR ran. Profiling relied on immunoSEQ multiplex PCR, and the TCRdb table lists in-frame clones only, not all of them. Among about 150,000 clones, around 70% were seen once, and the ten largest hold approximately 2.1%.

This chain joins TRBV6-6 and TRBJ1-3; 7 nucleotides line up with TRBD1. The receptor's source is a middle-aged man in good health and CMV-seronegative. Sequenced sample: PBMCs. The CDR3 bases are TGTGCCAGCAGTCCGGACAGGATGGGTTTGGGAAACACCATATATTTT. This encodes CASSPDRMGLGNTIYF.